The 32 T cell receptor beta chains given below trace back to one sample, sequenced in a study of tumor-infiltrating lymphocytes in primary liver carcinoma. The input was 500 ng total RNA; TCR beta cDNA was made from it with a constant-region primer. What produced the TCR beta libraries was three nested multiplex PCR rounds using slightly modified ARM-PCR. Amplification in the first two PCR rounds was performed using TRBV1-TRBV30 forward primers and a C-beta reverse primer for roughly 10 cycles each. TCRdb recomputed calls from the multiplex PCR reads with MiXCR, one row per CDR3 protein. Among about 330,000 distinct CDR3 sequences listed, 65% were seen once. Germline DNA was also extracted, and blood RNA derived from unsorted whole blood. Sequencing input: peripheral blood. Every receptor here comes from a middle-aged man with primary liver carcinoma and hepatitis B virus infection.

In the case of this clonotype: A clone one base away is much larger, so this may be a read error. This sequence joins TRBV6-2 or TRBV6-3 and TRBJ2-2, with unresolved D. CDR1 is MNHEY and CDR2 is SVGEGT in the germline V gene. The length of the CDR3 is 15 residues. Written as DNA, the CDR3 is TGTGCCAGCAGTCGACATAACACGAACACCGTGGAGCTGTTTTTT. It specifies CASSRHNTNTVELFF.

The chain couples TRBV7-3 to TRBJ1-1, with unresolved D. The germline gives CDR1 SGHTA, CDR2 FQGTGA. The CDR3 has 15 residues. Trimming removed 1 base from V and 5 bases from J, with 14 bases in between. The CDR3 reads CASSLIVEAETEAFF. The CDR3 DNA reads TGTGCCAGCAGCTTAATCGTGGAGGCCGAGACTGAAGCTTTCTTT.

This clonotype was detected only a few times. A much more abundant neighbour one base away suggests this may be a read error. The V call is TRBV14, the J call TRBJ2-7; a possible D gene is TRBD1 (6 bases). Deletions cut 2 bases from V and 8 bases from J, with 22 bases between. The CDR3 totals 16 residues. CDR1 SGHDN and CDR2 FVKESK come from the germline V gene. The CDR3 bases are TGTGCCAGCAGCCAAAGGGACACTCTCGACGCCGACAAGCAGTACTTC. It specifies CASSQRDTLDADKQYF.

As to this clonotype: A much larger clone lies one base from this, so it may be a read error. The chain is built from TRBV11-1 and TRBJ2-2; TRBD2 agrees at 8 bases. This CDR3 has 15 amino acids. Germline CDR1 and CDR2: SGHAT and FQDESV (reference sequence). The CDR3 loop is CASIPGGAGTGELSF. Written as DNA, the CDR3 is TGTGCCAGCATCCCGGGGGGGGCGGGCACCGGGGAGCTGTCTTTT.

This clonotype has at least ten counts. This chain uses TRBV11-2 with TRBJ1-1, with D perhaps matching TRBD1 (6 bases). The CDR3 length is 11 residues. Germline-derived CDR1 and CDR2 are SGHAT and FQNNGV. With 3 bases removed from V and 8 bases from J, the gap between germline ends came to 7 bases. CDR3 residues: CASSLGGEAFF. CDR3 bases: TGTGCCAGCAGCTTGGGGGGCGAAGCTTTCTTT.

As for this clonotype: Possible read error: a much larger clone is one base away. The V gene is TRBV6-5, the J gene TRBJ2-7; 7 nucleotides agree with TRBD1. Looked up from germline, CDR1 is MNHEY and CDR2 is SVGAGI. V dropped 6 bases and J dropped 10; count of bases not matched to a gene: 6. This CDR3 has 11 residues. CDR3 amino acids: CASSPGGDQYF. DNA of the CDR3: TGTGCCAGCAGCCCAGGGGGAGACCAGTACTTC.

This clonotype was found a few times. This chain connects TRBV5-1 to TRBJ2-7, with D tentatively TRBD2 (5 bases). V was clipped by 0 bases and J by 2 bases, with 9 bases between them. CDR1 SGHRS and CDR2 YFSETQ come from the germline V gene. The CDR3 has 14 amino acids. CDR3 coding DNA: TGCGCCAGCAGCTTGGGCGGGCCGCCCTACGAGCAGTACTTC. This gives the protein CASSLGGPPYEQYF. The full variable domain, its missing parts supplied by reference TRBV5-1 and TRBJ2-7, is KAGVTQTPRYLIKTRGQQVTLSCSPISGHRSVSWYQQTPGQGLQFLFEYFSETQRNKGNFPGRFSGRQFSNSRSEMNVSTLELGDSALYLCASSLGGPPYEQYFGPGTRLTVT.

Points on this clonotype: Given a much more abundant clone one base away, this may be a read error. The rearrangement uses TRBV4-1 and TRBJ1-1; no reliable D call. CDR1 and CDR2 (germline): MGHRA, YSYEKL. The germline V and J ends were trimmed by 4 bases and 0 bases, with 6 bases remaining between them. The CDR3 sequence is 13 residues long. For the CDR3, the DNA is TGCGCCAGCAGCCCGCGGGTGAACACTGAAGCTTTCTTT. Protein sequence: CASSPRVNTEAFF.

Remarks on this clonotype: An end of the junction does not agree with germline; a read error may underlie this. The CDR3 here is CASSLDAGSTGELFF. CDR3 DNA: TGTGCCAGCAGCTTAGACGCGGGAAGTACCGGGGAGCTGTTCTTT. The chain uses TRBV11-2 and TRBJ2-2; D may be TRBD2 (6 bases). The CDR3 loop spans 15 amino acids. Germline CDR1 SGHAT, CDR2 FQNNGV.

The chain joins TRBV6-1 to TRBJ1-1; tentative D call: TRBD1 (5 bases). Trimming left V 11 bases short and J 2 bases short, with 15 bases between. CDR1 MNHNS and CDR2 SASEGT come from the germline V gene. The CDR3 consists of 13 residues. The DNA for the CDR3 is TGTGCCGGCTCCGGGGGGTTAAACACTGAAGCTTTCTTT. It specifies CAGSGGLNTEAFF.

Of note for this clonotype: A much larger clone lies one base from this, so it may be a read error. The rearrangement joins TRBV12-3 or TRBV12-4 to TRBJ2-3; 7 bases line up with TRBD2. The CDR3 totals 13 residues. The CDR3 nucleotides read TGTGCCAGCCTCCGGGAGGTCACCGATACGCGGTATTTT. Translation gives CASLREVTDTRYF.

V and J are TRBV6-6 and TRBJ2-3, with D perhaps matching TRBD2 (5 bases). Trimming took 5 bases from V and 0 from J, leaving 12 bases between them. The CDR3 is 15 residues long. The germline CDR1 and CDR2 sequences are MNHNY and SVGAGI (reference sequence). The CDR3 sequence: CASSESGGSTDTQYF. DNA of the CDR3: TGTGCCAGCAGTGAATCCGGCGGGAGCACAGATACGCAGTATTTT.

The CDR3 bases are TGTGCCAGCAGTTTAGTAGCGGACTCCTACGAGCAGTACTTC. Translation gives CASSLVADSYEQYF. The chain is built from TRBV12-3 or TRBV12-4 and TRBJ2-7; D might be TRBD2 (6 bases). The CDR3 is 14 amino acids. Trimming cost V 1 base and J 0 bases, with 7 bases left between them.

The sample holds one count of this clonotype. The junction departs from germline at one end; a sequencing error may be responsible. The chain recombines TRBV11-2 with TRBJ2-7; tentatively, D is TRBD1 or TRBD2 (6 bases each). This CDR3 region has 15 residues. The germline gives CDR1 SGHAT, CDR2 FQNNGV. In DNA form, the CDR3 reads TGTGCCAGCAGCCCGGAGGGGGTTAGCTCCTGCGAGCAGTACTTC. Translation: CASSPEGVSSCEQYF. Based on the CDR3 plus reference TRBV11-2 and TRBJ2-7, the full variable domain is EAGVAQSPRYKIIEKRQSVAFWCNPISGHATLYWYQQILGQGPKLLIQFQNNGVVDDSQLPKDRFSAERLKGVDSTLKIQPAKLEDSAVYLCASSPEGVSSCEQYFGPGTRLTVT.

As for this clonotype: Germline is not matched at one junction end, which may reflect a read error. The chain recombines TRBV29-1 with TRBJ1-5; perhaps TRBD1 as D (5 bases). Germline V gives CDR1 SQVTM, CDR2 ANQGSEA. CDR3 length equals 19 residues. CDR3 nucleotide sequence: TGCATCGCATGTAAGCAGGCGGGACCCATCGTCCCTGGCAATCAGTCCCAGCATTTT. Translation: CIACKQAGPIVPGNQSQHF.

As concerns this clonotype: A read error may produce the germline difference seen at one junction end. The chain couples TRBV4-2 to TRBJ2-1; TRBD2 agrees at 7 bases. Germline assignment: CDR1 LGHNA and CDR2 YNFKEQ. The CDR3 is 16 residues long. CDR3 in DNA: TGTGCCAGCAGCCCCGGTTTAGCGGGTAGCTCCTTAAGCGGGCACTTC. It yields the protein CASSPGLAGSSLSGHF.

This clonotype appeared many times. This chain connects TRBV4-2 to TRBJ2-6; D is undetermined. Looked up from germline, CDR1 is LGHNA and CDR2 is YNFKEQ. V was trimmed by 0 bases and J by 4 bases, leaving 10 bases between them. This CDR3 has 16 residues. CDR3 sequence reads: CASSQDHTLGANVLTF. The CDR3 DNA is TGTGCCAGCAGCCAAGATCACACCCTCGGGGCCAACGTCCTGACTTTC.

About this clonotype itself: This could be a read error, since a much larger clone is one nucleotide away. The CDR3 does not end in the conserved phenylalanine or tryptophan, so this is likely a read error. It is unclear where the CDR3 begins or ends on the DNA, so no DNA is shown, and the CDR3 is as TCRdb lists it. The chain carries TRBV6-1 and TRBJ1-2. Ends included, the CDR3 has 13 residues. The germline V gene has CDR1 MNHNS and CDR2 SASEGT. Here the CDR3 reads CASVRQATTERTS.

The gene calls are TRBV30 and TRBJ2-1; TRBD2 might be the D (7 bases). Germline CDR1 is GTSNPN and CDR2 is SVGIG (reference sequence). The CDR3 has 13 residues. V lost 2 bases to trimming and J lost 8 bases, with 13 bases between them. CDR3 region: CAWSLREGDEQFF. As DNA, the CDR3 is TGTGCCTGGAGTTTGAGGGAGGGGGATGAGCAGTTCTTC.

As for this clonotype: A much larger clone lies a single base off, so this may be a read error. This chain's CDR3 is CAISDNPRDSPLHF. CDR3 in DNA: TGTGCCATCAGTGACAATCCTAGGGATTCACCCCTCCACTTT. The J gene is TRBJ1-6, the V gene TRBV10-3; no reliable D call. The V gene's germline CDR1 is ENHRY and CDR2 SYGVKD. This CDR3 comprises 14 residues. V was trimmed by 3 bases and J by 8 bases, leaving 11 bases between them.

The chain uses TRBV28 and TRBJ2-2; perhaps TRBD2 as D (7 bases). Germline lookup yields CDR1 MDHEN and CDR2 SYDVKM. The CDR3 loop spans 16 amino acids. Between the trimmed V and J ends, which lost 5 bases and 2 bases, there was a span of 15 bases. The CDR3 DNA reads as TGTGCCAGCAGTCGCGCCGGGGGGCGTAACACCGGGGAGCTGTTTTTT. It yields the protein CASSRAGGRNTGELFF.

The chain recombines TRBV12-3 or TRBV12-4 with TRBJ2-7, with D unresolved. CDR3 length equals 14 residues. V was clipped by 3 bases and J by 6 bases, with 15 bases between them. In nucleotides, the CDR3 is TGTGCCAGCAGTTTTCCAGATAGGCTCGGCGAGCAGTACTTC. Translated: CASSFPDRLGEQYF.

With respect to this clonotype: One base away lies a much larger clone, so this may be a sequencing read error. The chain links TRBV10-3 to TRBJ1-1; a weak D match, TRBD1 (5 bases). This CDR3 has 13 residues. Germline V gives CDR1 ENHRY, CDR2 SYGVKD. The DNA for the CDR3 is TGTGCCAGCAACCACGGGGCTTACACTGAAGTTTTCTTT. This translates into CASNHGAYTEVFF.

For this clonotype: A read error may explain this, as a much larger clone is one base away. The rearrangement uses TRBV10-3 and TRBJ2-1; 7 bases are a match to TRBD1. The V and J ends lost 6 bases and 8 bases, in that order; junction bases with no gene match: 13. Germline lookup yields CDR1 ENHRY and CDR2 SYGVKD. The CDR3 is 15 residues long. Here the CDR3 reads CAIRRQGFIQDEQFF. The DNA for the CDR3 is TGTGCCATCAGGAGACAGGGTTTTATCCAGGATGAGCAGTTCTTC.

The V and J genes are TRBV11-3 and TRBJ1-1; unclear D gene. V was trimmed by 5 bases and J by 7 bases, leaving 14 bases between them. This CDR3 is 13 amino acids long. The germline gives CDR1 SGHNT, CDR2 YENEEA. The CDR3 nucleotides read TGTGCCAGCAGCCCCCAGAGGAGCAGTGAAGCTTTCTTT. Translating it yields CASSPQRSSEAFF. The complete variable domain, with remaining parts taken from reference TRBV11-3 and TRBJ1-1, reads EAGVVQSPRYKIIEKKQPVAFWCNPISGHNTLYWYLQNLGQGPELLIRYENEEAVDDSQLPKDRFSAERLKGVDSTLKIQPAELGDSAVYLCASSPQRSSEAFFGQGTRLTVV.

Details on this clonotype: This could be a read error, since a much larger clone is one nucleotide away. This chain joins TRBV5-1 and TRBJ1-6, with D possibly TRBD1 on 5 matching bases. The CDR3 covers 15 residues. The germline V and J ends were trimmed by 0 bases and 10 bases, with 14 bases remaining between them. The germline V gene encodes CDR1 SGHRS and CDR2 YFSETQ. CDR3 coding DNA: TGCGCCAGCAGCTTGGAGGGACGGGGGTCCTCACCCCTCCACTTT. This gives the protein CASSLEGRGSSPLHF.

This clonotype has only a few counts. The chain has TRBV28 and TRBJ1-5, with 9 bases identical to TRBD1. This CDR3 comprises 15 residues. Germline-derived CDR1 and CDR2 are MDHEN and SYDVKM. With 5 bases clipped from V and 7 bases from J, the junction kept 9 bases outside the gene matches. CDR3 in amino acids: CASSNTGGKGQPQHF. Written as DNA, the CDR3 is TGTGCCAGCAGTAACACAGGGGGCAAAGGGCAGCCCCAGCATTTT.

This clonotype turned up a few times. The junction differs from germline at one of its ends, possibly a read error. The rearrangement joins TRBV11-2 to TRBJ2-5; no clear D. CDR3 length: 13 residues. Germline V gives CDR1 SGHAT, CDR2 FQNNGV. CDR3 coding DNA: TGTGCTAGCAGCCCTGTGACTCAAGAGACCCAGTACTTC. Amino acids: CASSPVTQETQYF.

The V gene is TRBV11-2, the J gene TRBJ2-1; D gene uncertain. Germline loops: CDR1 SGHAT, CDR2 FQNNGV. The CDR3 has 14 residues. Between the trimmed V and J ends, which lost 6 bases and 7 bases, there was a span of 16 bases. In nucleotides, the CDR3 is TGTGCCAGCAGTTCAGTGGGCCCTGGGAATGAGCAGTTCTTC. Amino acid sequence: CASSSVGPGNEQFF.

A remark on this clonotype: In this CDR3 the conserved last residue, phenylalanine or tryptophan, is missing, so a read error is likely. This rearrangement joins TRBV11-2 to TRBJ2-7, with a tentative D call TRBD2 (6 bases). This CDR3 has 13 residues. The V gene's germline CDR1 is SGHAT and CDR2 FQNNGV. The CDR3 protein is CGSRKAGGNEQYS. In nucleotides, the CDR3 is TGTGGCAGCCGAAAAGCAGGAGGGAACGAGCAGTACTCC.

Notes on this clonotype: The junction differs from germline at one of its ends, possibly a read error. The chain uses TRBV12-3 or TRBV12-4 and TRBJ2-6, with TRBD1 identical over 8 bases. The CDR3 extends over 16 amino acids. This CDR3 reads CASSFVQGAGANVLTF. CDR3 nucleotides: TGTGCCAGCAGTTTTGTCCAGGGGGCTGGGGCCAATGTCCTGACTTTC.

On this clonotype itself: This clone may be a read error of a much larger clone one base away. The CDR3 is CASKQGATEAFF. CDR3 coding DNA: TGTGCCAGTAAGCAGGGGGCCACTGAAGCTTTCTTT. The V and J genes are TRBV6-5 and TRBJ1-1, with 8 bases identical to TRBD1. The CDR3 is 12 residues long. Germline V lookup: CDR1 MNHEY, CDR2 SVGAGI. V was clipped by 9 bases and J by 4 bases; unmatched bases: 4.